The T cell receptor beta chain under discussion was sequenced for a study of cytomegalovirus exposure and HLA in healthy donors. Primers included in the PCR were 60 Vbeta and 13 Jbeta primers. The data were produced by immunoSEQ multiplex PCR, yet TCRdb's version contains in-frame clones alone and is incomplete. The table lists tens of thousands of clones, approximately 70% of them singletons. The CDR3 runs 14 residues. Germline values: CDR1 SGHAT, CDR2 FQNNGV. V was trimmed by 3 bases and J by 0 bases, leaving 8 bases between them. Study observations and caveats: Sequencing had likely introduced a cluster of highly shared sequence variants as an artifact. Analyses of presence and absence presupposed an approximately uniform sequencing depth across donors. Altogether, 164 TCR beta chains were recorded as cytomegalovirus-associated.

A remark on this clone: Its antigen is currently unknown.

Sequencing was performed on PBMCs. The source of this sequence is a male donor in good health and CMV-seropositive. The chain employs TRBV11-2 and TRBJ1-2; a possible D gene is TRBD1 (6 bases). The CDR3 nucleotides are TGTGCCAGCAGCTTTGGACAGACTAACTATGGCTACACCTTC. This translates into CASSFGQTNYGYTF.